This T cell receptor beta chain derives from a study of blood T cells in healthy people across ages. About the research overall: There was about one barcoded beta molecule captured by template switching per two T cells.

The CDR3 spans 14 residues. With 1 base removed from V and 5 bases from J, the gap between germline ends came to 15 bases. Germline CDR1 is DFQATT and CDR2 is SNEGSKA (reference sequence). For the second PCR, which ran for about 6 to 11 cycles, a sample-barcoded 5' primer and a J-beta primer mix were used. TCRdb reprocessed the 5' RACE reads with MiXCR, giving one entry per CDR3 protein. This sample has hundreds of thousands of distinct CDR3 sequences; approximately 25% occur once, and the top ten carry 9.4%. Comment on this clonotype: Antigen: not known.

Study results and caveats: Greater diversity and more naive CD4+ cells were seen in long-lived donors than in aged donors. Across the age range, TCR beta diversity per million T cells fell in a roughly linear way. Calculation of diversity from one million T cells yielded estimates considered to be underestimates.

The sample also formed part of further work on T cells of mothers and their children.

The receptor was isolated from a boy aged 5-17 years in good health. The sample was blood. V and J are TRBV20-1 and TRBJ2-7; D might be TRBD1 or TRBD2, each matching 5 bases. CDR3 region: CSARGGTTEDEQYF. As DNA, the CDR3 is TGCAGTGCTAGAGGTGGGACGACTGAGGACGAGCAGTACTTC.